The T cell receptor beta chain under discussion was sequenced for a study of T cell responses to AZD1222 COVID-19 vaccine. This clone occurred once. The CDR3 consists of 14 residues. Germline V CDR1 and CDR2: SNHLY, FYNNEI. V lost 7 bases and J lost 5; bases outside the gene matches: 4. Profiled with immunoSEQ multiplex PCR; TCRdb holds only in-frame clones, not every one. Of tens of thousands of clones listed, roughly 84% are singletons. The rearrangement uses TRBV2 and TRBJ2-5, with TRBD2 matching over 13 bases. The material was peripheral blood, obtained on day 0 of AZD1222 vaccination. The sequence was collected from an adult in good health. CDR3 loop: CASNGLAGAETQYF. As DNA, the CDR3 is TGTGCCAGCAACGGACTAGCGGGGGCGGAGACCCAGTACTTC.